This T cell receptor (beta chain) was identified in a study of CD8 T cells in ankylosing spondylitis. The CDR3 consists of 13 residues. The V and J ends lost 1 base and 3 bases respectively, with 7 bases between them. Germline V gives CDR1 DFQATT, CDR2 SNEGSKA (reference sequence). This clonotype has ten or more counts. TCRdb fed the 5' RACE reads into MiXCR, producing one record per CDR3 protein. Of over 100,000 distinct CDR3 sequences in the sample, about an eighth were seen once. The receptor comes from a female donor with ankylosing spondylitis or in good health (not recorded which). The sequenced sample consisted of blood, either unsorted or a sorted T cell fraction (not recorded which). V is TRBV20-1 and J is TRBJ1-5; D not resolved. The DNA for the CDR3 is TGCAGTGCTAGAGGACAAACCAATCAGCCCCAGCATTTT. Translated, it gives CSARGQTNQPQHF.